This T cell receptor (beta chain) was captured by sequencing in a study of T cell changes during pregnancy in multiple sclerosis. Sequenced by immunoSEQ multiplex PCR; TCRdb stores in-frame clones only, minus some. In the table there are 50,000 or so clones, roughly 92% of which are singletons. This sequence was found in a female donor with multiple sclerosis, enrolled in a pregnancy study. This specimen consisted of peripheral blood, obtained in the third trimester of pregnancy.

The CDR3 sequence: CASSRTGGEQYF. In nucleotides, the CDR3 is TGTGCCAGCTCACGGACAGGGGGTGAGCAGTACTTC. The gene calls are TRBV18 and TRBJ2-7; 10 bases are a match to TRBD1. The V and J ends lost 4 bases and 7 bases, in that order; junction bases with no gene match: 1. CDR1 and CDR2 from the germline V gene are KGHSH and LQKENI. CDR3 length: 12 residues.